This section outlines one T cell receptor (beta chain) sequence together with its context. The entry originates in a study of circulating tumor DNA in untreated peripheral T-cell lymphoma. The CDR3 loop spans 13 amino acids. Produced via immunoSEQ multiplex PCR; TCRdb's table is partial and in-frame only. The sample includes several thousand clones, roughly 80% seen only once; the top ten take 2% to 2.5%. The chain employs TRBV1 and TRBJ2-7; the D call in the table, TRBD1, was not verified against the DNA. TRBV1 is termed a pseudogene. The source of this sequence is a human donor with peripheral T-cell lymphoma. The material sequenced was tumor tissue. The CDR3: CASSQNQAYEQYF. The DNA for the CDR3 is TGCGCCAGCAGCCAAAATCAGGCCTACGAGCAGTACTTC.